The 20 T cell receptor beta chains reported below all come from one sample, sequenced in a study of T cell changes during pregnancy in multiple sclerosis. The method was immunoSEQ multiplex PCR; TCRdb's version includes in-frame clones alone and lacks a portion of them. Of tens of thousands of clones detected, 90% to 95% appear once; the ten largest clones hold 0.35%. The sample was CD4+ T cells from peripheral blood mononuclear cells, taken after pregnancy. The receptor set was obtained from a female donor with multiple sclerosis, enrolled in a pregnancy study.

This clone was recorded a few times. Other DNA sequences of this sample code for an identical CDR3. This chain joins TRBV6-6 and TRBJ2-1; D unresolved. Trimming removed 0 bases from V and 4 bases from J, with 7 bases in between. This CDR3 contains 14 residues. Germline loops: CDR1 MNHNY, CDR2 SVGAGI (reference sequence). The CDR3 DNA follows: TGTGCCAGCAGTTACTCACGAGTTTACAATGAGCAGTTCTTC. It specifies CASSYSRVYNEQFF.

Points on this clone: Other DNA sequences in the same sample also yield this CDR3. The CDR3 nucleotides read TGTGCCAGCTCACCCGGACAGAACTATGGCTACACCTTC. This translates into CASSPGQNYGYTF. The V and J genes are TRBV18 and TRBJ1-2, with D tentatively TRBD1 (6 bases). Germline loops: CDR1 KGHSH, CDR2 LQKENI. V dropped 3 bases and J dropped 2 bases, with 7 bases sitting between them. This CDR3 has 13 residues. Variable domain in full (rest from reference TRBV18 and TRBJ1-2): NAGVMQNPRHLVRRRGQEARLRCSPMKGHSHVYWYRQLPEEGLKFMVYLQKENIIDESGMPKERFSAEFPKEGPSILRIQQVVRGDSAAYFCASSPGQNYGYTFGSGTRLTVV.

The chain has TRBV18 and TRBJ2-1; TRBD2 agrees at 12 bases. Germline V gives CDR1 KGHSH, CDR2 LQKENI. CDR3 length: 15 residues. The trim removed 6 bases at V and 10 bases at J, leaving 10 bases unmatched. CDR3: CASSRGLAGRREQFF. Here the CDR3 DNA reads TGTGCCAGCTCGAGAGGACTAGCGGGGCGGAGAGAGCAGTTCTTC. Combining the CDR3 with reference TRBV18 and TRBJ2-1 gives the whole variable domain NAGVMQNPRHLVRRRGQEARLRCSPMKGHSHVYWYRQLPEEGLKFMVYLQKENIIDESGMPKERFSAEFPKEGPSILRIQQVVRGDSAAYFCASSRGLAGRREQFFGPGTRLTVL.

This chain's CDR3 is CASSVVGAGTDTQYF. The CDR3 DNA reads TGTGCCAGCAGCGTAGTGGGGGCCGGCACAGATACGCAGTATTTT. The chain couples TRBV9 to TRBJ2-3; possibly TRBD1 for D (6 bases). Germline V gene sequence: CDR1 SGDLS, CDR2 YYNGEE. The CDR3 runs 15 residues. V lost 0 bases and J lost 1, with 9 bases in between.

The rearrangement links TRBV12-2 to TRBJ2-6; TRBD1, as called in the table, went unchecked against the DNA. TRBV12-2 is a pseudogene locus. This CDR3 has 15 residues. CDR3 coding DNA: TGTGCAAGTCGGGCCACAGCCTCTGGGGCCAACGTCCTGACTTTC. It yields the protein CASRATASGANVLTF.

The chain carries TRBV19 and TRBJ2-7; 8 bases map to TRBD1. The V gene end was trimmed by 7 bases and the J gene end by 5 bases; junction bases not matched to a gene: 7. CDR1 LNHDA and CDR2 SQIVND come from the germline V gene (reference sequence). This CDR3 has 13 amino acids. CDR3 sequence: CASTGTGPDEQYF. The CDR3 DNA reads as TGTGCCAGTACCGGGACAGGACCCGACGAGCAGTACTTC. The full variable domain, its missing parts supplied by reference TRBV19 and TRBJ2-7, is DGGITQSPKYLFRKEGQNVTLSCEQNLNHDAMYWYRQDPGQGLRLIYYSQIVNDFQKGDIAEGYSVSREKKESFPLTVTSAQKNPTAFYLCASTGTGPDEQYFGPGTRLTVT.

The rearrangement links TRBV6-5 to TRBJ2-5; weak D call: TRBD1 (8 bases). V was cut by 7 bases and J by 4 bases, with 19 bases left in between. The germline gives CDR1 MNHEY, CDR2 SVGAGI. The CDR3 spans 15 residues. DNA for the CDR3: TGTGCCAGCACGGAAGGGACAGGCGGGGGAGAGACCCAGTACTTC. It specifies CASTEGTGGGETQYF.

V gene TRBV23-1 combines with J gene TRBJ1-4; TRBD1 is a possible D gene (5 bases). TRBV23-1 is known as an ORF, though its function is uncertain. V lost 8 bases and J 5 bases, leaving 15 bases between the germline ends. This CDR3 region has 14 residues. CDR3: CASSPGGLNEKLFF. The CDR3 DNA follows: TGCGCCAGCTCCCCGGGGGGACTGAATGAAAAACTGTTTTTT.

The chain is built from TRBV6-1 and TRBJ1-2; no reliable D call. CDR1 MNHNS and CDR2 SASEGT come from the germline V gene. Trimming took off 1 base at V and 6 bases at J, with 12 bases between the two ends. The CDR3 consists of 14 residues. Here the CDR3 reads CASSEGIAFDGYTF. Here the CDR3 DNA reads TGTGCCAGCAGTGAAGGCATAGCCTTTGATGGCTACACCTTC.

The chain is built from TRBV15 and TRBJ1-1; 8 bases align to TRBD1. The V gene end was trimmed by 3 bases and the J gene end by 2 bases; junction bases not matched to a gene: 14. In germline, CDR1 is LNHNV, CDR2 YYDKDF (reference sequence). The CDR3 has 18 residues. The CDR3, as DNA: TGTGCCACCAGCAGTCCCGGGACAGGTCCCATATCCAACACTGAAGCTTTCTTT. It specifies CATSSPGTGPISNTEAFF.

J is TRBJ2-7 and V is TRBV11-3, with a weak D call TRBD2 (5 bases). Trimming left V 3 bases short and J 3 bases short, with 12 bases between. The CDR3 has 14 residues. The germline CDR1 and CDR2 sequences are SGHNT and YENEEA. In DNA form, the CDR3 reads TGTGCCAGCAGCTTTTCCGGGGATGACTACGAGCAGTACTTC. Amino acid sequence: CASSFSGDDYEQYF.

The chain links TRBV7-8 to TRBJ1-6; perhaps TRBD1 as D (6 bases). Germline CDR1 and CDR2: SGHVS and FQNEAQ. The CDR3 loop spans 16 amino acids. V gave up 5 bases and J gave up 0 bases, with 11 bases separating them. The CDR3 nucleotides read TGTGCCAGCAGCGTGGACAGCGGCTCCTATAATTCACCCCTCCACTTT. As protein: CASSVDSGSYNSPLHF.

The chain uses TRBV9 and TRBJ2-3; 12 bases are a match to TRBD2. The CDR3 covers 16 residues. Germline loops: CDR1 SGDLS, CDR2 YYNGEE. With V trimmed by 0 bases and J by 7 bases, 6 bases remained unmatched. CDR3 nucleotides: TGTGCCAGCAGCGTAGTGCCTAGCGGGGGGGTTTATACGCAGTATTTT. Its translation: CASSVVPSGGVYTQYF.

The CDR3 DNA follows: TGCGCCAGCAGCTCGACAGGTTTCTACGAGCAGTACTTC. It specifies CASSSTGFYEQYF. This chain joins TRBV5-1 and TRBJ2-7, with TRBD1 as a possible D gene (6 bases). This CDR3 spans 13 amino acids. Between the trimmed V and J ends, which lost 3 bases and 3 bases, there was a span of 10 bases. Per the germline V gene, CDR1 is SGHRS and CDR2 is YFSETQ.

The chain uses TRBV4-2 and TRBJ2-7; 11 positions match TRBD1. Looked up from germline, CDR1 is LGHNA and CDR2 is YNFKEQ. V was pared by 4 bases and J by 3 bases, with 2 bases of the junction left unmatched. The length of the CDR3 is 14 residues. The CDR3 loop is CASSPGQGDYEQYF. The DNA for the CDR3 is TGTGCCAGCAGCCCGGGACAGGGGGACTACGAGCAGTACTTC.

The chain has TRBV5-1 and TRBJ2-3; D might be TRBD2 (6 bases). Trimming pared 5 bases from V and 0 bases from J, leaving 13 bases between. Germline V gives CDR1 SGHRS, CDR2 YFSETQ. The CDR3 loop spans 15 amino acids. The DNA of the CDR3 is TGCGCCAGCAGTCGGGGACTCCCGAGCACAGATACGCAGTATTTT. It translates to CASSRGLPSTDTQYF.

This clone was seen a handful of times. The chain combines TRBV5-4 with TRBJ2-3; 8 nucleotides line up with TRBD2. This CDR3 comprises 17 residues. Germline V gene sequence: CDR1 SGHNT, CDR2 YYREEE (reference sequence). V was clipped by 1 base and J by 0 bases; unmatched bases: 7. The CDR3 spells CASSLPGGPVSTDTQYF. The DNA for the CDR3 is TGTGCCAGCAGCTTGCCGGGGGGGCCTGTAAGCACAGATACGCAGTATTTT.

The chain has TRBV28 and TRBJ2-1; the match to TRBD1 covers 7 bases. Germline assignment: CDR1 MDHEN and CDR2 SYDVKM. The V segment lost 5 bases and the J segment 6 bases; nucleotides outside the gene matches: 13. The CDR3 loop spans 16 amino acids. Here the CDR3 reads CASSAPGQSMANEQFF. Written as DNA, the CDR3 is TGTGCCAGCAGTGCCCCGGGACAGTCGATGGCCAATGAGCAGTTCTTC.

This chain links TRBV6-1 with TRBJ2-6; maybe TRBD1 (5 bases). The germline gives CDR1 MNHNS, CDR2 SASEGT. V was pared by 2 bases and J by 2 bases, with 7 bases between. The CDR3 extends over 15 amino acids. The CDR3 nucleotides are TGTGCCAGCAGTGAACAGGGTCCTGGGGCCAACGTCCTGACTTTC. This encodes CASSEQGPGANVLTF.

This chain uses TRBV18 with TRBJ2-7, with D perhaps TRBD1 (6 bases). The CDR3 runs 15 residues. CDR1 is KGHSH, CDR2 LQKENI, per germline. Trimming took off 1 base at V and 0 bases at J, with 10 bases between the two ends. DNA for the CDR3: TGTGCCAGCTCACCACTGGACAGAGCCTCCTACGAGCAGTACTTC. Amino acids: CASSPLDRASYEQYF.